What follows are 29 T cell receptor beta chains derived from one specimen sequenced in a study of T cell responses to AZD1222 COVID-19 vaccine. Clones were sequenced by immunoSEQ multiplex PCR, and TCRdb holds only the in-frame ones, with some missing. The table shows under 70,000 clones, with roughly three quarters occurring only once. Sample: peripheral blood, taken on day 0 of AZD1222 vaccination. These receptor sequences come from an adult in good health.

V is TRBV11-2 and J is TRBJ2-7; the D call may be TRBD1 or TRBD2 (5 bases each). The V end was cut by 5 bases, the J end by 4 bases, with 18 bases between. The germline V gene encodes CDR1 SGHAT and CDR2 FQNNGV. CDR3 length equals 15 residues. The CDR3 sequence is CASSPSRGGWYEQYF. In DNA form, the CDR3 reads TGTGCCAGCAGCCCATCGAGGGGCGGTTGGTACGAGCAGTACTTC.

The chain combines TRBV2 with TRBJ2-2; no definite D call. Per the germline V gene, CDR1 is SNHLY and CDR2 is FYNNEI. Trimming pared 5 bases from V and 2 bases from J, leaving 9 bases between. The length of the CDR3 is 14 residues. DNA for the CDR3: TGTGCCAGCAGTAGATCAGAAAACACCGGGGAGCTGTTTTTT. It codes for CASSRSENTGELFF. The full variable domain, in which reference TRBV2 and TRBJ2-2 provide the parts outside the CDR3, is EPEVTQTPSHQVTQMGQEVILRCVPISNHLYFYWYRQILGQKVEFLVSFYNNEISEKSEIFDDQFSVERPDGSNFTLKIRSTKLEDSAMYFCASSRSENTGELFFGEGSRLTVL.

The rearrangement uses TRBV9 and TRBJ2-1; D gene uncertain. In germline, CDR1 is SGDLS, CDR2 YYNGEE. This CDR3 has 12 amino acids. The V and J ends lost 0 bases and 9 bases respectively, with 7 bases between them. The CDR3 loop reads CASSVDRIEQFF. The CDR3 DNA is TGTGCCAGCAGCGTAGATCGAATTGAGCAGTTCTTC. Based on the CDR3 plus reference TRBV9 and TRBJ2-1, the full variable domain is DSGVTQTPKHLITATGQRVTLRCSPRSGDLSVYWYQQSLDQGLQFLIQYYNGEERAKGNILERFSAQQFPDLHSELNLSSLELGDSALYFCASSVDRIEQFFGPGTRLTVL.

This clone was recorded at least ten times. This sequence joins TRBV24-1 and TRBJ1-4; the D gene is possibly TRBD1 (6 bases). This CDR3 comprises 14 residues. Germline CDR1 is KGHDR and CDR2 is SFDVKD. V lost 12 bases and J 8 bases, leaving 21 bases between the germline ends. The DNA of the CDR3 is TGTGCCTCCCCCCGAGGGGGATCACGCGAAAAACTGTTTTTT. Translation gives CASPRGGSREKLFF.

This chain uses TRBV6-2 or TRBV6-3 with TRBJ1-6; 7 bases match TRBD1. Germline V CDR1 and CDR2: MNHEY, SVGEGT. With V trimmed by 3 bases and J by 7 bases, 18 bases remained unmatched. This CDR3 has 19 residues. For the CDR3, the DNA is TGTGCCAGCAGTTATAGGGGTCTCCTTCGACAGGGTGCAAATTCACCCCTCCACTTT. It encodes CASSYRGLLRQGANSPLHF.

The CDR3 DNA reads as TGTGCCAGCAGCCAAGATTGGGAGGGGCGGCTAAATAGCAATCAGCCCCAGCATTTT. Amino acids: CASSQDWEGRLNSNQPQHF. The rearrangement joins TRBV3-1 (or the pseudogene TRBV3-2) to TRBJ1-5; tentatively, D is TRBD1 (5 bases). Between the trimmed V and J ends, which lost 0 bases and 0 bases, there was a span of 18 bases. Germline V CDR1 and CDR2: LGHDT, YNNKEL (reference sequence). The CDR3 is made up of 19 amino acids.

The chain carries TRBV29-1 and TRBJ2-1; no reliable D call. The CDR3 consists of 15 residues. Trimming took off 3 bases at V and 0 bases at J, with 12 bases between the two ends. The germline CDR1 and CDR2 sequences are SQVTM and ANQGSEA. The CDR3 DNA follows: TGCAGCGTTGATTTGGCTTCTAGCTCCTACAATGAGCAGTTCTTC. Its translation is CSVDLASSSYNEQFF.

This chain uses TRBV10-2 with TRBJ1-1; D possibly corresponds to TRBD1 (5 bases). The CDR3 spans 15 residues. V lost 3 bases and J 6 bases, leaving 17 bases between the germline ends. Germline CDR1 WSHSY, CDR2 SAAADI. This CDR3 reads CASSDTFGGAAEAFF. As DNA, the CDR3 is TGCGCCAGCAGTGATACGTTTGGCGGGGCGGCTGAAGCTTTCTTT.

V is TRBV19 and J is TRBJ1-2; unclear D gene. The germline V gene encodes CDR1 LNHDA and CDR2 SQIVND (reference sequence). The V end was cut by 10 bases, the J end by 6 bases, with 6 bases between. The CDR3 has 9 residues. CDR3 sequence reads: CANRDGYTF. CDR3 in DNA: TGTGCCAATCGGGATGGCTACACCTTC.

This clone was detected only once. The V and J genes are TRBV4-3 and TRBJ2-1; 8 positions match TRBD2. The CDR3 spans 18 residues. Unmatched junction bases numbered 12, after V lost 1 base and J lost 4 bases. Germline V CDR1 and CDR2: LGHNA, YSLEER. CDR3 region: CASSQGLAMAARYNEQFF. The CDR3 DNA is TGCGCCAGCAGCCAAGGACTAGCGATGGCGGCTCGATACAATGAGCAGTTCTTC.

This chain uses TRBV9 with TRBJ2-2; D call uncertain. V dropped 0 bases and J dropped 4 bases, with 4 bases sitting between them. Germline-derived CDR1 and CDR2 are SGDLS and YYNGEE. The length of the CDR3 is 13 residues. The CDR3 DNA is TGTGCCAGCAGCGTAGTTAGCACCGGGGAGCTGTTTTTT. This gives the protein CASSVVSTGELFF.

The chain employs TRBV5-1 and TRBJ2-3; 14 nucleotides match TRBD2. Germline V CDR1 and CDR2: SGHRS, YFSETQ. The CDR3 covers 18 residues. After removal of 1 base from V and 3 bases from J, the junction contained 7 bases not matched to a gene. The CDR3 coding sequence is TGCGCCAGCAGCTTGTTCGGGACTAGCGGGGGCCCTACAGATACGCAGTATTTT. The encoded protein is CASSLFGTSGGPTDTQYF.

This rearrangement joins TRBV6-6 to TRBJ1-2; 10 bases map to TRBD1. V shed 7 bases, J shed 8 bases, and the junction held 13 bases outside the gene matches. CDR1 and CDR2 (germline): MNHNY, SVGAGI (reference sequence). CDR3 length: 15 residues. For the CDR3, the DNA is TGTGCCAGCACCACACCTCCCGACAGGGGGCGAGGCTACACCTTC. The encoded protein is CASTTPPDRGRGYTF.

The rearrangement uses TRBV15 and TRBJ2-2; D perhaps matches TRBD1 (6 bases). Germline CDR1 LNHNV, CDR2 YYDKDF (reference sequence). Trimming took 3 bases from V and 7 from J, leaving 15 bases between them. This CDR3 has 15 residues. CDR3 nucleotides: TGTGCCACCAGCAGGGAACAGGGATGGGTCGGGGAGCTGTTTTTT. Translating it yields CATSREQGWVGELFF.

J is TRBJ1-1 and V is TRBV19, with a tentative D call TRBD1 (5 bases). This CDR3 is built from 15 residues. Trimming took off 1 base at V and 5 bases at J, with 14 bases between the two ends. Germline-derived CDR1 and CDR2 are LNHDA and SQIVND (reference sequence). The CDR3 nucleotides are TGTGCCAGTAGTATAGCTCCCAGGGTGGGAACTGAAGCTTTCTTT. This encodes CASSIAPRVGTEAFF.

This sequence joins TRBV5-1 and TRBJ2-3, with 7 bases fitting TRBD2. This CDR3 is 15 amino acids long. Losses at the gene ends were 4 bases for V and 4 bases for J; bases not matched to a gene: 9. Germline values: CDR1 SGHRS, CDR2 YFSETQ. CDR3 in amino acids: CASSPAGEGPDTQYF. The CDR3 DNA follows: TGCGCCAGCAGCCCCGCGGGAGAAGGTCCAGATACGCAGTATTTT.

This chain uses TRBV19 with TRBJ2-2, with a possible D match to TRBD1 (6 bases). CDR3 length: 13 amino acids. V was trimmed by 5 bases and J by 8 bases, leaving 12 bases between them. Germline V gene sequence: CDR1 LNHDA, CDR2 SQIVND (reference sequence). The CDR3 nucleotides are TGTGCCAGTAGTGATTACCAGGGGGGGGAGCTGTTTTTT. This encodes CASSDYQGGELFF.

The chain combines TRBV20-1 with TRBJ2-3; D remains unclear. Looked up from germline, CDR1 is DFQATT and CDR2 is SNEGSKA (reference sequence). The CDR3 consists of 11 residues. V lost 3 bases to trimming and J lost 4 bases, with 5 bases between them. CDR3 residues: CSARLSDTQYF. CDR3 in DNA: TGCAGTGCTAGGTTGTCAGATACGCAGTATTTT.

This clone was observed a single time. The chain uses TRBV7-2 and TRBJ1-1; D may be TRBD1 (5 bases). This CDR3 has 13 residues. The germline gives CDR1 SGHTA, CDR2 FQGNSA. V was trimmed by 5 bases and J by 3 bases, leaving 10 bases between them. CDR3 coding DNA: TGTGCCAGCAGCATCGACAGTTACACTGAAGCTTTCTTT. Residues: CASSIDSYTEAFF. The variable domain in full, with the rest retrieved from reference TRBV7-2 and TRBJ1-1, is GAGVSQSPSNKVTEKGKDVELRCDPISGHTALYWYRQSLGQGLEFLIYFQGNSAPDKSGLPSDRFSAERTGGSVSTLTIQRTQQEDSAVYLCASSIDSYTEAFFGQGTRLTVV.

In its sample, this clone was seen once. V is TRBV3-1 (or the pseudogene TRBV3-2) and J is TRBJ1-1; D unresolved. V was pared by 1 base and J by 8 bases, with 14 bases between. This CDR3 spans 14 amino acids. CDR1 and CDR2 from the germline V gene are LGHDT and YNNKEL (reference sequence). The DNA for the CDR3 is TGTGCCAGCAGCCAAGCCGCGGACGGAAGAGAAGCTTTCTTT. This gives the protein CASSQAADGREAFF.

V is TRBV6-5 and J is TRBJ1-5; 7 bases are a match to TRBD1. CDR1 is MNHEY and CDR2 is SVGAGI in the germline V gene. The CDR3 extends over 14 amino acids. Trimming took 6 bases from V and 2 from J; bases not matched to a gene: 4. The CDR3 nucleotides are TGTGCCAGCAGGAGGACAGGCCGCAATCAGCCCCAGCATTTT. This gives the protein CASRRTGRNQPQHF.

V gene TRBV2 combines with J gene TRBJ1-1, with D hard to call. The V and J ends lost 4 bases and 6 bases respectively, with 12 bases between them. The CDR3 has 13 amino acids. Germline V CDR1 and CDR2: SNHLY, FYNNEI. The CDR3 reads CASSGGNGAEAFF. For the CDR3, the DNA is TGTGCCAGCAGTGGAGGGAATGGAGCTGAAGCTTTCTTT.

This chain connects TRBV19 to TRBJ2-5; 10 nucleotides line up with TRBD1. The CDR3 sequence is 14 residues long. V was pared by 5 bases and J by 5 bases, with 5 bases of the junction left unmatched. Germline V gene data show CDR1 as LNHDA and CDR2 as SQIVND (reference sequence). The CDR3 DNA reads TGTGCCAGTAGTCAGACAGGGGGCAAGGAGACCCAGTACTTC. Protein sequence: CASSQTGGKETQYF.

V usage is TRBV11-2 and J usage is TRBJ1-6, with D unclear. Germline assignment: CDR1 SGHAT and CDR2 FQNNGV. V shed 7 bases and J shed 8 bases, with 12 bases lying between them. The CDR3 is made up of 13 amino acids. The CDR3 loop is CASTISDYSPLHF. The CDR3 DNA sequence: TGTGCCAGCACCATATCGGACTATTCACCCCTCCACTTT.

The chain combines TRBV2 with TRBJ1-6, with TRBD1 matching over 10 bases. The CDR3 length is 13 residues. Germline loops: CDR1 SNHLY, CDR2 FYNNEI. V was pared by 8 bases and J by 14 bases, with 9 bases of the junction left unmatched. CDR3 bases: TGTGCCAGCCTCGCCGGGACAGGGGAATCCCTCCACTTT. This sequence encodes CASLAGTGESLHF.

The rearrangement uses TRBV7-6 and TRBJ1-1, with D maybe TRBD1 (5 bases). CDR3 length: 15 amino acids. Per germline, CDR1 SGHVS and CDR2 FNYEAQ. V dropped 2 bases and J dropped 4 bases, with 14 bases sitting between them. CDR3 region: CASSLPLGVSTEAFF. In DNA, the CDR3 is TGTGCCAGCAGCTTACCCTTGGGGGTGAGCACTGAAGCTTTCTTT.

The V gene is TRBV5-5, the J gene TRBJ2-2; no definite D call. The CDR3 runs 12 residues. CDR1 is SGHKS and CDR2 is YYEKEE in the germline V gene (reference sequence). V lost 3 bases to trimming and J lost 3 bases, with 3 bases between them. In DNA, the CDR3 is TGTGCCAGCAGCTGGTACACCGGGGAGCTGTTTTTT. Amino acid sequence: CASSWYTGELFF. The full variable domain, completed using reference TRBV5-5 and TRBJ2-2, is DAGVTQSPTHLIKTRGQQVTLRCSPISGHKSVSWYQQVLGQGPQFIFQYYEKEERGRGNFPDRFSARQFPNYSSELNVNALLLGDSALYLCASSWYTGELFFGEGSRLTVL.

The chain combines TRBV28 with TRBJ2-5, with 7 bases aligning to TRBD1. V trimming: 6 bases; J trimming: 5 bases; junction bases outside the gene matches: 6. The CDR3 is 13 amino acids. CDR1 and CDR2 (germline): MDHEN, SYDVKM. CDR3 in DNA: TGTGCCAGCAGATTCAGGGGGAGCGAGACCCAGTACTTC. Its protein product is CASRFRGSETQYF.

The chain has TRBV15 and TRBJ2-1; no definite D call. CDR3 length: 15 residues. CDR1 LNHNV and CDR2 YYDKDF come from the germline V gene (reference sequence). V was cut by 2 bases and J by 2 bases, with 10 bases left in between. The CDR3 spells CATSRSPGTYNEQFF. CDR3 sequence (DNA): TGTGCCACCAGCAGATCCCCTGGCACCTACAATGAGCAGTTCTTC.